This T cell receptor (beta chain) was captured by sequencing in a study of regulatory T cells in long-lasting Graves disease (dated by TCRdb to about 2021). Background for the entire study: Newly diagnosed Graves' disease patients had taken antithyroid drugs for less than 3 months. This study used TCR sequencing and RNA sequencing of peripheral blood to compare persistent Graves' disease patients against newly diagnosed Graves' disease patients. The study was conducted in China and was registered as a clinical trial. A total of roughly 33 samples underwent TCR sequencing: some 13 from persistent and about 20 from newly diagnosed Graves' disease patients. Overall study outcomes, separate from this receptor: The small sample size was acknowledged by the authors as a limitation that may reduce accuracy. Persistent patients shared more public clonotypes among themselves (under 3,000) than newly diagnosed patients did (about 970). Preferential use of TRBV28, TRBJ1-2 and TRBJ2-5 was observed in persistent disease, whereas TRBV20-1 and TRBJ2-1 were favored in newly diagnosed disease. Peripheral blood alone was examined, since thyroid tissue, which constituted the primary lesion, could not be accessed. Lower TCR Shannon entropy and fewer highly expanded clones were observed in persistent Graves' disease patients than in newly diagnosed patients, which suggested clonal expansion. Sequencing and analysis were limited to the TCR beta chain.

Library prep was done by multiplex PCR. The listed sequencing device is Illumina HiSeq 4000. To build TCR beta libraries, CDR3 regions were amplified by Arm-PCR using iRepertoire HTBI primers. Gel purification was performed on PCR products prior to sequencing. The authors processed their data as follows. Gene usage analysis of CDR3 amino acid clonotypes relied on the 60 to 65 TRBV and 12 to 15 TRBJ segments identified across samples. COPE and FqMerger were used to merge the filtered high-quality paired reads into contigs. BLAST was used to align contigs to IMGT TRBV, TRBD and TRBJ reference genes, and CDR3 was defined according to IMGT. Any clonotype with a frequency above 0.1% was classified as a highly expanded clone. Shannon entropy served as the measure of repertoire diversity, while the Gini coefficient captured V-J evenness. A clonotype found in more than one individual was treated as public. The public reads were reprocessed in TCRdb via fastp at Q25 and MiXCR, keeping in-frame beta chains. Every entry covers one CDR3 protein and lists the most common genes and DNA from its rows. The V and J calls and clone size come from TCRdb's table, not from the authors' own analysis. This sample gives about 560,000 distinct CDR3 sequences in total; 15% to 20% of them show up just once. The top ten clonotypes cover about 11% of the sample.

The sample's time point label, decoded: newly diagnosed GD, antithyroid drugs for less than 3 months. For both TCR sequencing and RNA sequencing, RNA was extracted from PBMCs using TRIzol. The diagnosis of Graves' disease was made according to American Thyroid Association guidelines. The patients came from an endocrinology department in Xi'an, China. Each patient gave around 9 milliliters of peripheral blood, collected in an EDTA anticoagulant tube. Ficoll Paque Plus density gradient separation was used to isolate PBMCs, and no further T cell sorting was done. RNA quality was checked with an Agilent 2100 Bioanalyzer and agarose gel, and concentration with a NanoDrop 2000. From the cysteine through the phenylalanine, the CDR3 covers 14 amino acids. Only CDR3 DNA is held: 42 bases, read in frame from base 1. From a lookup of the germline V gene (reference sequence), CDR1 and CDR2 are SGHNT and YYREEE. V loses 0 bases, J loses 2 bases, and the germline ends lie 8 bases apart.

The table lists this clonotype with a few counts. It has no known antigen specificity. One base away there is no much larger clone; base qualities are not given. These same data were also listed under a study on T cells in Graves' hyperthyroidism and ophthalmopathy. The other study reports the following: Graves' hyperthyroidism was defined as stable when no progression to ophthalmopathy occurred over 18 months of follow-up. Hyperthyroidism patients were newly diagnosed, had a disease duration of under 2 months, and were aged 18 to 65 years. Exclusion was applied to patients with uncontrolled infections, other autoimmune diseases, pregnancy or lactation. Clinical symptoms, serum thyroxine and TRAb, thyroid ultrasound, and orbital computed tomography formed the basis for the diagnoses. For the first round of RT-PCR on the TCR CDR3, the HTBI primer set was used together with the Qiagen OneStep RT-PCR kit. Most expanded thyroid clonotypes (frequency above 0.001) were also detected in blood, a finding suggesting that blood repertoires may reflect thyroid immune responses. A model built on a 13 V-J signature distinguished ophthalmopathy from stable hyperthyroidism, reaching 87.88% sensitivity and under 84% specificity in cross-validation and 80%/75% in testing. In validation, the model predicted progression to ophthalmopathy a median of 6.5 months before onset, with roughly 68% sensitivity and roughly 79% specificity. TCR V-J signatures able to tell the groups apart were searched for in a discovery cohort of approximately 95 patients, of whom 43 had Graves' ophthalmopathy and about 60 had stable Graves' hyperthyroidism. Whether ophthalmopathy could be predicted prospectively was tested in an independent validation cohort made up of fewer than 20 hyperthyroidism patients plus 17 patients who later progressed to ophthalmopathy. The 75 to 100 discovery patients were randomly split 7:3 into training and test sets. In roughly six Graves' hyperthyroidism patients, the study also compared T-cell repertoires from thyroid tissue with T-cell repertoires from blood. Once sampling was done, hyperthyroidism patients were given methimazole at a starting dose of 30 mg daily, whereas ophthalmopathy patients were given high-dose intravenous methylprednisolone. A second multiplex PCR round built the libraries, followed by size selection and purification. Libraries were sequenced paired-end with 100 bp reads on an Illumina HiSeq2000. SOAPnuke was used to process the raw data, throwing out any read that contained adapters or uncalled bases, had a mean Phred below 15, or lacked an exact constant-primer or identifier match. High-quality paired reads were merged with COPE v1.2.5, and unique nucleotide sequences were defined as clonotypes. MiTCR v1.1 was used to align clonotypes to the IMGT TRBV, TRBD and TRBJ reference segments. Only V-J combinations with frequency above 0.0001, covering 99% to 99.2% of repertoires, were analysed. A TCS score was defined as the ratio of F50 (clonal expansion) to E x V (chaos), with BLOSUM62-based TCRdist applied between CDR3 peptides within each V-J. Welch's t-statistics and random forest reduced roughly 500 V-J features to 13, which were used in a naive Bayes classifier (R e1071). No statistical method was used to set the sample size in advance, and investigators knew the group allocation. The paper describes TCR Vbeta CDR3 sequencing of around 130 peripheral blood samples, made up of under 50 ophthalmopathy patients, over 70 hyperthyroidism patients and roughly 17 progressor patients.

The receptor comes from a young man with Graves disease. Donor details come from another sample of the same person, matched by shared clones. Source: peripheral blood mononuclear cells (PBMCs), taken at new diagnosis, from a patient treated with antithyroid drugs. Recombination linked TRBV5-4 to TRBJ1-1; no D gene can be assigned with confidence. The DNA sequence is given as TGTGCCAGCAGCTTGGAGAACGGCAACACTGAAGCTTTCTTT. It encodes CASSLENGNTEAFF. Beyond the CDR3, the reference TRBV5-4 and TRBJ1-1 genes provide the residues; the full variable domain reads: ETGVTQSPTHLIKTRGQQVTLRCSSQSGHNTVSWYQQALGQGPQFIFQYYREEENGRGNFPPRFSGLQFPNYSSELNVNALELDDSALYLCASSLENGNTEAFFGQGTRLTVV.